Listed below are T cell receptor beta chains from one sample, sequenced in a study of cytomegalovirus exposure and HLA in healthy donors. The method was immunoSEQ multiplex PCR; TCRdb's version includes in-frame clones alone and lacks a portion of them. The sample records 100,000 to 150,000 clones, around 76% being singletons. Input material: PBMCs. The receptors derive from a man aged 55 to 69 in good health and CMV-seropositive. Each CDR3 is given with its conserved first and last residue. D genes are given only for firm matches. Part of the rows lack a size; the others show once, few, many or a class for expanded clones.

TRBV2	TRBJ2-7	NA	NA	TGTGCCAGCAGCCTACTAGGGCAGGGCCAGGGGGAGCAGTACTTC	CASSLLGQGQGEQYF
TRBV7-9	TRBJ1-4	NA	NA	TGTTCCAGCAGCTACAAGCCGGGACTGATGAATGAAAAACTGTTTTTT	CSSSYKPGLMNEKLFF
TRBV18	TRBJ2-5	NA	NA	TGTGCCAGCTCACCGAGGTCGCAAGTAGAGACCCAGTACTTC	CASSPRSQVETQYF
TRBV5-5	TRBJ1-2	TRBD1	few	TGTGCCAGCAGCTCCCTCCCGGGACAGGGAGCTGGCTACACCTTC	CASSSLPGQGAGYTF
TRBV4-1	TRBJ1-1	NA	NA	TGCGCCAGCAGCCAAGACTCAGGGGCGAACACTGAAGCTTTCTTT	CASSQDSGANTEAFF
TRBV2	TRBJ1-2	NA	NA	TGTGCCAGCAGTTCCGGTTTTAACTATGGCTACACCTTC	CASSSGFNYGYTF
TRBV19	TRBJ1-2	NA	NA	TGTGCCAGTAAGCCCCGGGGGGCGCATGGCTACACCTTC	CASKPRGAHGYTF
TRBV30	TRBJ2-5	TRBD2	NA	TGTGCCTGGAGTGCAGCGGGGGGGCTTGAGACCCAGTACTTC	CAWSAAGGLETQYF
TRBV6-4	TRBJ1-1	NA	NA	TGTGCCAGCAGTGAGGACAGAAACACTGAAGCTTTCTTT	CASSEDRNTEAFF
TRBV7-9	TRBJ2-3	TRBD1	few	TGTGCCAGCAGCTTTGGACAGGGAGGTTCAGATACGCAGTATTTT	CASSFGQGGSDTQYF
TRBV27	TRBJ2-5	TRBD2	NA	TGTGCCAGCAGTTTAAGAGCGGGGGGGCATTTGGAGACCCAGTACTTC	CASSLRAGGHLETQYF
TRBV25-1	TRBJ2-1	NA	NA	TGTGCCAGCAGTGCCCGGACAGACCTCTACAATGAGCAGTTCTTC	CASSARTDLYNEQFF
TRBV10-1	TRBJ2-1	NA	NA	TGCGCCAGCAGTGAGTCCGGGGGACCCTACAATGAGCAGTTCTTC	CASSESGGPYNEQFF
TRBV19	TRBJ1-5	NA	NA	TGTGCCAGTAGTATAGATCCCACACCTTATAGCAATCAGCCCCAGCATTTT	CASSIDPTPYSNQPQHF
TRBV7-9	TRBJ2-1	TRBD1	few	TGTGCCAGCAGCCCCACCCCGGGACAGTACATCAATGAGCAGTTCTTC	CASSPTPGQYINEQFF
TRBV2	TRBJ2-7	TRBD1	few	TGTGCCAGCAGAGAGGAGACAGGGGGGAGACAGTACTTC	CASREETGGRQYF
TRBV7-9	TRBJ2-7	NA	NA	TGTGCCAGCAGCTTAGCCCTCCGGACAGAGCCCTACGAGCAGTACTTC	CASSLALRTEPYEQYF
TRBV25-1	TRBJ1-1	NA	NA	TGTGCCAGCAGTGTAGGGGCGTACACTGAAGCTTTCTTT	CASSVGAYTEAFF
TRBV19	TRBJ2-7	TRBD1	few	TGTGCCAGTAGAAGACAGGGGGCGAATGAGCAGTACTTC	CASRRQGANEQYF
TRBV7-6	TRBJ1-1	NA	NA	TGTGCCAGCAGCCTCACAGATGAAGCTTTCTTT	CASSLTDEAFF
TRBV9	TRBJ2-7	NA	NA	TGTGCCAGCAGCGTATCGGCAGGGGACTCCTACGAGCAGTACTTC	CASSVSAGDSYEQYF
TRBV27	TRBJ2-3	TRBD1	once	TGTGCCAGCACCCGGGACAGGGGAAAAGATACGCAGTATTTT	CASTRDRGKDTQYF
TRBV29-1	TRBJ1-1	NA	NA	TGCAGCGGCGGACAGAACACTGAAGCTTTCTTT	CSGGQNTEAFF
TRBV5-1	TRBJ2-5	TRBD2	few	TGCGCCAGCAGCGGCGGCCTTCAGCGGGGCCACCAAGAGACCCAGTACTTC	CASSGGLQRGHQETQYF
TRBV6-5	TRBJ2-7	TRBD1	NA	TGTGCCAGCAGTGTGGGACAGGTGAGCTCCTACGAGCAGTACTTC	CASSVGQVSSYEQYF
TRBV14	TRBJ1-1	NA	NA	TGTGCCAGCAGCCTGGAGATAGGTAACACTGAAGCTTTCTTT	CASSLEIGNTEAFF
TRBV7-9	TRBJ2-2	TRBD1	many	TGTGCCAGCAGCTTCTGGACAGGGGCGGACACCGGGGAGCTGTTTTTT	CASSFWTGADTGELFF
TRBV7-9	TRBJ2-7	NA	NA	TGTGCCAGCAGCTTAACAACCTACGAGCAGTACTTC	CASSLTTYEQYF
TRBV5-1	TRBJ2-7	NA	NA	TGCGCCAGCGGTACGGGAGCCACCTCCTACGAGCAGTACTTC	CASGTGATSYEQYF
TRBV5-1	TRBJ1-1	TRBD1	NA	TGCGCCAGCACCGTATCAGGGGGCGACACTGAAGCTTTCTTT	CASTVSGGDTEAFF
TRBV7-2	TRBJ1-4	TRBD1	NA	TGTGCCAGCAGCCCGCGGACAGGTGAAAAACTGTTTTTT	CASSPRTGEKLFF
TRBV2	TRBJ1-1	NA	NA	TGTGCCAGCAGTCAAGACAGTTGGTCCACTGAAGCTTTCTTT	CASSQDSWSTEAFF
TRBV19	TRBJ1-4	NA	NA	TGTGCCAGTAGTATAGATACAGAGGGTGAAAAACTGTTTTTT	CASSIDTEGEKLFF
TRBV9	TRBJ2-7	TRBD1	NA	TGTGCCAGCAGCGATTCGACAGGGGAGATCGACGAGCAGTACTTC	CASSDSTGEIDEQYF
TRBV7-2	TRBJ2-2	TRBD2	few	TGTGCCAGCAGCAGGGACTATAACTCCGGGGAGCTGTTTTTT	CASSRDYNSGELFF
TRBV28	TRBJ2-5	TRBD1	NA	TGTGCCACCCTCACACGGACAGGGGGAAAGACCCAGTACTTC	CATLTRTGGKTQYF
TRBV5-1	TRBJ1-2	TRBD1	NA	TGCGCCAGCAGCTCGATGACAGGGGTCTATGGCTACACCTTC	CASSSMTGVYGYTF
TRBV4-1	TRBJ1-2	TRBD1	NA	TGCGCCAGCAGCCGGGCCGGGACAGGGGTCGGCTACACCTTC	CASSRAGTGVGYTF
TRBV4-2	TRBJ1-1	TRBD1	NA	TGTGCCAGCAGCCAAGATGGGTCAGGGGGCACTGAAGCTTTCTTT	CASSQDGSGGTEAFF
TRBV9	TRBJ2-1	TRBD2	NA	TGTGCCAGCAGCGTCGGGACTAGCGCAACCAATGAGCAGTTCTTC	CASSVGTSATNEQFF
TRBV7-6	TRBJ1-4	TRBD1	NA	TGTGCCAGCAGCTTAAGGGGACAGGGGAAAGCTAATGAAAAACTGTTTTTT	CASSLRGQGKANEKLFF
TRBV9	TRBJ2-3	NA	NA	TGTGCCACAGGTAGCGGATCTAGCACAGATACGCAGTATTTT	CATGSGSSTDTQYF
TRBV7-9	TRBJ2-7	TRBD2	few	TGTGCCAGCAGCTTAGGTAGCGGGGGGGGCTACGAGCAGTACTTC	CASSLGSGGGYEQYF
TRBV18	TRBJ1-5	TRBD1	NA	TGTGCCAGCTCACCGGGACAGGAACCCGGTCAGCCCCAGCATTTT	CASSPGQEPGQPQHF
TRBV7-6	TRBJ1-6	NA	NA	TGTGCCAGCAGCTTAGCCGGAGGGGGGGTCAATTCACCCCTCCACTTT	CASSLAGGGVNSPLHF